This T cell receptor (beta chain) is drawn from a study of chemoradiotherapy in HPV16-positive cancers. General study points: HPV-responsive T-cell expansion during chemoradiotherapy was linked to improved recurrence-free survival in HPV16-positive patients.

The method was immunoSEQ multiplex PCR; TCRdb's version includes in-frame clones alone and lacks a portion of them. This sample has roughly 32,000 clones, with roughly nine tenths found just once. CDR3 size: 14 residues. The V end was cut by 5 bases, the J end by 0 bases, with 7 bases between. Germline V lookup: CDR1 MNHEY, CDR2 SVGAGI. Concerning this clone itself: Its antigen is currently unknown.

The chain couples TRBV6-5 to TRBJ2-2; D possibly uses TRBD1 or TRBD2 (5 bases each). The sample in question was blood, obtained from a patient who underwent chemoradiotherapy. The receptor was isolated from a human donor with HPV-associated anogenital cancer. CDR3 residues: CASSGTSNTGELFF. DNA of the CDR3: TGTGCCAGCAGTGGGACCTCGAACACCGGGGAGCTGTTTTTT.